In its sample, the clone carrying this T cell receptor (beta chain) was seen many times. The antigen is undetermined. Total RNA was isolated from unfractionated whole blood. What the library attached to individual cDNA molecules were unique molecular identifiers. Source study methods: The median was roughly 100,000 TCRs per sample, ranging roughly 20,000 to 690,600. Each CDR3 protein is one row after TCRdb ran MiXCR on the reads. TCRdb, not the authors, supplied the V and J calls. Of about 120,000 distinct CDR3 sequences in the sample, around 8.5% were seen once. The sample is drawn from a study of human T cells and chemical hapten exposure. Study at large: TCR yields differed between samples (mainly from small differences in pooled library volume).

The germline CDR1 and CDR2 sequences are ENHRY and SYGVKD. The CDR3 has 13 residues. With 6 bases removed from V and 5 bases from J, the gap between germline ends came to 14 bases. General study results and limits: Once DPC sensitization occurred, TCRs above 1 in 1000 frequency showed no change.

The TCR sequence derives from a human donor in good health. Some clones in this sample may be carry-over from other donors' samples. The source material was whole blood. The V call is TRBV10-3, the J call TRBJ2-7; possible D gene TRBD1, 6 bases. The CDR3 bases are TGTGCCATCAGGGTTACAGGGATCGACGAGCAGTACTTC. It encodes CAIRVTGIDEQYF.